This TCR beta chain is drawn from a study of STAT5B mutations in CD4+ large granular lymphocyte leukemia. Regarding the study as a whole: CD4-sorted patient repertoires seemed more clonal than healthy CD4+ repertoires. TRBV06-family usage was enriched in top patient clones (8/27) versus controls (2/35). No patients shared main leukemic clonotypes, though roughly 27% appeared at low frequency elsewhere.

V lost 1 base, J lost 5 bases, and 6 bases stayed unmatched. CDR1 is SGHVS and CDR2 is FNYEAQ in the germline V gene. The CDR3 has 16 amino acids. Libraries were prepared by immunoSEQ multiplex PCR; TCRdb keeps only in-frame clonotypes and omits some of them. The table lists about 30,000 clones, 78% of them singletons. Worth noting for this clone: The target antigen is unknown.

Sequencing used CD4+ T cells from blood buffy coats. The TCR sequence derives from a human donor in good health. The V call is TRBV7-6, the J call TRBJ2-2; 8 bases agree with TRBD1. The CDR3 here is CASSLGPTGVTGELFF. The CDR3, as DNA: TGTGCCAGCAGCTTAGGCCCGACAGGGGTAACCGGGGAGCTGTTTTTT.